A selection of T cell receptor beta chains follows, all from one sample in a study of CD8+ T cells in alopecia areata. This table comes from immunoSEQ multiplex PCR, and its TCRdb copy is limited to in-frame clones, with some not included. The table shows approximately 210,000 clones, with around 60% occurring only once. The sequences come from CD4+ T cells sorted from blood, collected around week 50, from a patient treated with tofacitinib. These receptors all stem from a human donor with alopecia areata. Both conserved end residues are trimmed from each CDR3. The order of the fields is CDR3 length, V gene, J gene, CDR3 protein.

12,TRBV11-2,TRBJ2-5,ASSLVGLQETQY
14,TRBV11-2,TRBJ2-4,ASSLGAALAKNIQY
14,TRBV7-6,TRBJ1-3,ASSLGPLISGNTIY
13,TRBV5-1,TRBJ2-2,ASSLEGGNTGELF
13,TRBV27,TRBJ1-5,ASAPRTVSNQPQH
13,TRBV5-1,TRBJ2-3,ASSRQTGAGDTQY
10,TRBV29-1,TRBJ1-1,SVDYLNTEAF
13,TRBV27,TRBJ1-2,ASRESGQGHYGYT
15,TRBV27,TRBJ2-6,ASTPGQGSSGANVLT
12,TRBV5-6,TRBJ2-2,ASSLTGGYGELF
14,TRBV29-1,TRBJ2-3,SVVGTQGFLPDTQY
12,TRBV10-1,TRBJ2-1,ASSESRQNNEQF
10,TRBV7-2,TRBJ1-1,ASSQQRTEAF
9,TRBV6-5,TRBJ2-5,ASIRGKTQY
12,TRBV7-9,TRBJ2-7,ASSWDRGPDEQY
14,TRBV4-3,TRBJ2-4,ASSQVRSGRESIQY
12,TRBV30,TRBJ1-6,AWSVLGQGSPLH
10,TRBV10-3,TRBJ2-7,AISRDSYEQY